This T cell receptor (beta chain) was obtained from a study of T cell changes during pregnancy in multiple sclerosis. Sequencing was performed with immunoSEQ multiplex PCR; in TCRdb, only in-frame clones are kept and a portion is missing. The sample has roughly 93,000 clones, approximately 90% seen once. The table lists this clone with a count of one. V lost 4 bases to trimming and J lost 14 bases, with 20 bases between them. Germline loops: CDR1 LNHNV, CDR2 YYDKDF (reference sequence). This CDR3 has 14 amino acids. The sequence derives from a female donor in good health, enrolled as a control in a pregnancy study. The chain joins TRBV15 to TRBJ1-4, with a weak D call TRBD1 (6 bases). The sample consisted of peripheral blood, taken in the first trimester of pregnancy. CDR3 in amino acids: CATSKRGDTEGLFF. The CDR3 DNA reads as TGTGCCACCAGCAAAAGAGGGGACACTGAAGGGCTGTTTTTT. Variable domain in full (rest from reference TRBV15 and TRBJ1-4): DAMVIQNPRYQVTQFGKPVTLSCSQTLNHNVMYWYQQKSSQAPKLLFHYYDKDFNNEADTPDNFQSRRPNTSFCFLDIRSPGLGDTAMYLCATSKRGDTEGLFFGSGTQLSVL.